Listed here are 26 T cell receptor beta chains from one sample, sequenced in a study of immune evolution from preneoplasia to lung adenocarcinoma. TCRdb keeps only in-frame clones here, not all; method: immunoSEQ multiplex PCR. The sample holds 3,700 or so clones, 82% seen once. Input material: FFPE invasive lung adenocarcinoma tissue. These TCRs come from a person aged 70 to 79 with invasive lung adenocarcinoma.

This chain connects TRBV13 to TRBJ2-3, with unresolved D. The germline V and J ends were trimmed by 7 bases and 6 bases, with 14 bases remaining between them. Germline assignment: CDR1 PRHDT and CDR2 FYEKMQ (reference sequence). The CDR3 covers 13 residues. The CDR3 sequence is CASKALATDTQYF. CDR3 coding DNA: TGTGCCAGCAAGGCCCTCGCGACGGATACGCAGTATTTT.

The chain is built from TRBV11-2 and TRBJ2-1; 7 bases are shared with TRBD2. Trimming at V came to 2 bases and at J to 8 bases, leaving 12 bases not matched to a gene. Germline V gene lookup returns CDR1 SGHAT and CDR2 FQNNGV. This CDR3 has 16 amino acids. CDR3 amino acids: CASSLTWTRGTDEQFF. CDR3 nucleotide sequence: TGTGCCAGCAGCTTAACCTGGACTAGGGGTACGGATGAGCAGTTCTTC.

This chain joins TRBV6-4 and TRBJ2-7; TRBD1 agrees at 9 bases. The CDR3 has 17 residues. The germline CDR1 and CDR2 sequences are MRHNA and SNTAGT. V was pared by 6 bases and J by 3 bases, with 15 bases of the junction left unmatched. DNA of the CDR3: TGTGCCAGCAGGGGTTACAGGGGGCGAGTAACAAGCTACGAGCAGTACTTC. Protein product: CASRGYRGRVTSYEQYF.

This clone was counted once. The chain is built from TRBV12-5 and TRBJ2-1; 9 bases agree with TRBD2. The CDR3 extends over 15 amino acids. Per the germline V gene, CDR1 is LGHNT and CDR2 is FRNRAP. V shed 4 bases, J shed 6 bases, and the junction held 7 bases outside the gene matches. The CDR3, as DNA: TGTGCTAGTGGTTGGCGGGAGGGCCGGGGCAATGAGCAGTTCTTC. This translates into CASGWREGRGNEQFF.

The CDR3 DNA reads as TGTGCCAGCAGCTTAGGAACGGGGTACCAAGAGACCCAGTACTTC. Amino acids: CASSLGTGYQETQYF. The rearrangement joins TRBV11-3 to TRBJ2-5; maybe TRBD2 (5 bases). The CDR3 has 15 amino acids. Trimming took 1 base from V and 0 from J, leaving 9 bases between them. Germline CDR1 SGHNT, CDR2 YENEEA. The full variable domain, its missing parts supplied by reference TRBV11-3 and TRBJ2-5, is EAGVVQSPRYKIIEKKQPVAFWCNPISGHNTLYWYLQNLGQGPELLIRYENEEAVDDSQLPKDRFSAERLKGVDSTLKIQPAELGDSAVYLCASSLGTGYQETQYFGPGTRLLVL.

The chain combines TRBV30 with TRBJ2-5; a possible D gene is TRBD2 (6 bases). Between the trimmed V and J ends, which lost 5 bases and 5 bases, there was a span of 12 bases. The V gene's germline CDR1 is GTSNPN and CDR2 SVGIG (reference sequence). This CDR3 region has 12 residues. CDR3 loop: CAWDGGSETQYF. As DNA, the CDR3 is TGTGCCTGGGACGGGGGTTCGGAGACCCAGTACTTC.

The chain links TRBV5-1 to TRBJ2-2; D remains unclear. CDR3 length equals 16 residues. Germline lookup yields CDR1 SGHRS and CDR2 YFSETQ. Deletions cut 0 bases from V and 2 bases from J, with 11 bases between. The CDR3 here is CASSLGGTTNTGELFF. CDR3 nucleotide sequence: TGCGCCAGCAGCTTGGGGGGAACCACAAACACCGGGGAGCTGTTTTTT.

The chain carries TRBV7-8 and TRBJ2-7; D unresolved. V lost 3 bases, J lost 1 base, and 16 bases lay in between. The CDR3 has 16 amino acids. The germline CDR1 and CDR2 sequences are SGHVS and FQNEAQ. The CDR3 coding sequence is TGTGCCAGCAGCTTGGGAAGTATGGACGGTTCCTACGAGCAGTACTTC. It translates to CASSLGSMDGSYEQYF.

Remarks on this clone: Other DNA sequences of this sample code for an identical CDR3. The V and J genes are TRBV4-1 and TRBJ2-2; 8 nucleotides line up with TRBD2. The CDR3 runs 14 residues. V trimming: 9 bases; J trimming: 2 bases; junction bases outside the gene matches: 5. CDR1 is MGHRA, CDR2 YSYEKL, per germline. In nucleotides, the CDR3 is TGCGCCAGTAAGCGGGAGATCAACACCGGGGAGCTGTTTTTT. Translating gives CASKREINTGELFF.

This clone has more than one count but fewer than ten. The rearrangement joins TRBV25-1 to TRBJ2-5; 10 bases agree with TRBD1. V lost 6 bases, J lost 5 bases, and 6 bases stayed unmatched. Germline-derived CDR1 and CDR2 are MGHDK and SYGVNS. The CDR3 loop spans 14 amino acids. As DNA, the CDR3 is TGTGCCAGCAGCCGACAGGGGGCGGGGGAGACCCAGTACTTC. As protein: CASSRQGAGETQYF.

This chain joins TRBV5-8 and TRBJ2-3; TRBD2 agrees at 7 bases. This CDR3 has 16 residues. From germline, CDR1 is SGHTS and CDR2 YDEGEE. Trimming at V came to 4 bases and at J to 6 bases, leaving 14 bases not matched to a gene. In DNA, the CDR3 is TGTGCCAGCAGCCCAAGTCTGGTAGCGGGCGAGGATACGCAGTATTTT. Translation gives CASSPSLVAGEDTQYF. Full variable domain (outside the CDR3, taken from reference TRBV5-8 and TRBJ2-3): EAGVTQSPTHLIKTRGQQATLRCSPISGHTSVYWYQQALGLGLQFLLWYDEGEERNRGNFPPRFSGRQFPNYSSELNVNALELEDSALYLCASSPSLVAGEDTQYFGPGTRLTVL.

This chain uses TRBV19 with TRBJ1-1, with TRBD1 matching 7 bases. This CDR3 is built from 16 residues. Germline V gene sequence: CDR1 LNHDA, CDR2 SQIVND (reference sequence). J gave up 4 bases and V 6 bases, and 14 bases lay outside the gene matches. In nucleotides, the CDR3 is TGTGCCAGTAGACAAACTCGACAGGGTAGGGGCACTGAAGCTTTCTTT. It yields the protein CASRQTRQGRGTEAFF. Supplemented by reference TRBV19 and TRBJ1-1, the full variable domain reads DGGITQSPKYLFRKEGQNVTLSCEQNLNHDAMYWYRQDPGQGLRLIYYSQIVNDFQKGDIAEGYSVSREKKESFPLTVTSAQKNPTAFYLCASRQTRQGRGTEAFFGQGTRLTVV.

The chain carries TRBV10-3 and TRBJ2-3, with 11 bases identical to TRBD2. CDR3 length: 16 residues. Per germline, CDR1 ENHRY and CDR2 SYGVKD. V shed 0 bases and J 6 bases; nucleotides not matched to a gene: 5. DNA for the CDR3: TGTGCCATCAGTGAGTCGGCTAGCGGGAGGCAGGATACGCAGTATTTT. Its translation is CAISESASGRQDTQYF.

The J gene is TRBJ2-2, the V gene TRBV6-6; 12 nucleotides match TRBD2. The CDR3 runs to 15 residues. CDR1 is MNHNY and CDR2 is SVGAGI in the germline V gene (reference sequence). J was trimmed by 6 bases and V by 8 bases; bases with no gene match: 7. Here the CDR3 DNA reads TGTGCCAGCCCCCCTAGCGGGAGGGTAGCCGGGGAGCTGTTTTTT. It specifies CASPPSGRVAGELFF.

In this sample, this clone turned up a few times. This chain joins TRBV4-1 and TRBJ1-2; 7 bases map to TRBD1. V gave up 3 bases and J gave up 6 bases; unmatched junction bases: 4. This CDR3 spans 13 amino acids. Germline CDR1 is MGHRA and CDR2 is YSYEKL. The CDR3 nucleotides are TGCGCCAGCAGCCAGGACAGGATCCATGGCTACACCTTC. It is translated as CASSQDRIHGYTF.

The table lists this clone with a count of one. DNA of the CDR3: TGTGCCAGCAGCGTAGGAGTTTTGGATGAGCAGTTCTTC. Its protein product is CASSVGVLDEQFF. The V gene is TRBV9, the J gene TRBJ2-1, with unresolved D. The germline gives CDR1 SGDLS, CDR2 YYNGEE. V was pared by 0 bases and J by 8 bases, with 9 bases between. There are 13 residues in the CDR3.

The rearrangement links TRBV5-1 to TRBJ2-3, with D perhaps matching TRBD1 (6 bases). CDR1 and CDR2 (germline): SGHRS, YFSETQ. V dropped 0 bases and J dropped 6 bases, with 11 bases sitting between them. The CDR3 has 14 amino acids. The DNA of the CDR3 is TGCGCCAGCAGCTTGGACGGGACATCTGATACGCAGTATTTT. The encoded protein is CASSLDGTSDTQYF. Full variable domain (missing parts from reference TRBV5-1 and TRBJ2-3): KAGVTQTPRYLIKTRGQQVTLSCSPISGHRSVSWYQQTPGQGLQFLFEYFSETQRNKGNFPGRFSGRQFSNSRSEMNVSTLELGDSALYLCASSLDGTSDTQYFGPGTRLTVL.

The count of this clone is one. The genes are TRBV4-1 and TRBJ2-7; tentative D call: TRBD2 (6 bases). Deletions cut 4 bases from V and 2 bases from J, with 18 bases between. CDR1 is MGHRA and CDR2 is YSYEKL in the germline V gene. The CDR3 is 16 residues long. This CDR3 is CASSPLNRDFTYEQYF. The CDR3 region has the DNA TGCGCCAGCAGCCCTTTAAACCGGGACTTTACCTACGAGCAGTACTTC.

This clone has a handful of counts. The J gene is TRBJ2-5, the V gene TRBV5-1, with 14 bases matching TRBD2. V trimming: 5 bases; J trimming: 5 bases; junction bases outside the gene matches: 5. This CDR3 has 15 amino acids. Germline CDR1 SGHRS, CDR2 YFSETQ. CDR3 loop: CASRTSGRAEETQYF. CDR3 coding DNA: TGCGCCAGCAGGACTAGCGGGAGGGCAGAGGAGACCCAGTACTTC.

Here the CDR3 reads CASSPSTGHPEAFF. The CDR3 DNA sequence: TGCGCCAGCAGCCCGTCGACAGGCCACCCTGAAGCTTTCTTT. The V call is TRBV4-1, the J call TRBJ1-1; D perhaps matches TRBD1 (6 bases). The CDR3 consists of 14 residues. V lost 4 bases to trimming and J lost 6 bases, with 15 bases between them. Germline V gives CDR1 MGHRA, CDR2 YSYEKL.

V is TRBV22-1 and J is TRBJ2-6; TRBD2 is the table's D call, not checked against the DNA. TRBV22-1 is noted as a pseudogene. CDR3 length: 17 residues. The CDR3 bases are TGTCCTGGGAGCGGTCGCGGCGAACAAAGTCGGGCCAACGTCCTGACTTTC. Translation gives CPGSGRGEQSRANVLTF.

The CDR3 nucleotides are TGTGCCAGCAGCCCTGGACAGGGCGTAAACTACGAGCAGTACTTC. This gives the protein CASSPGQGVNYEQYF. This sequence joins TRBV5-4 and TRBJ2-7, with 8 bases matching TRBD1. The CDR3 runs to 15 residues. The V segment lost 4 bases and the J segment 3 bases; nucleotides outside the gene matches: 9. CDR1 and CDR2 from the germline V gene are SGHNT and YYREEE (reference sequence).

The rearrangement links TRBV29-1 to TRBJ2-1; D gene ambiguous. The CDR3 consists of 11 residues. Germline assignment: CDR1 SQVTM and CDR2 ANQGSEA. V gave up 4 bases and J gave up 7 bases, with 8 bases separating them. CDR3 in DNA: TGCAGCGTTGGTAGCCTGAATGAGCAGTTCTTC. It is translated as CSVGSLNEQFF.

The rearrangement uses TRBV14 and TRBJ2-1, with TRBD2 as a possible D gene (6 bases). Deletions cut 5 bases from V and 0 bases from J, with 14 bases between. In germline, CDR1 is SGHDN, CDR2 FVKESK. CDR3 length: 16 amino acids. The CDR3: CASSYLRGSSYNEQFF. CDR3 nucleotides: TGTGCCAGCAGCTACTTGCGGGGCAGCTCCTACAATGAGCAGTTCTTC.

The chain uses TRBV11-1 and TRBJ2-7; perhaps TRBD1 as D (5 bases). The CDR3 extends over 12 amino acids. CDR1 and CDR2 (germline): SGHAT, FQDESV (reference sequence). Trimming removed 3 bases at V and 3 bases at J, with 6 bases between. The CDR3 nucleotides read TGTGCCAGCAGCTTGACAGACTACGAGCAGTACTTC. Translated, it gives CASSLTDYEQYF.

The J gene is TRBJ2-7, the V gene TRBV5-1; D ambiguous. This CDR3 region has 11 residues. Trimming shortened V by 4 bases and J by 5 bases, and 7 bases separated the two germline ends. The germline V gene has CDR1 SGHRS and CDR2 YFSETQ. For the CDR3, the DNA is TGCGCCAGCAGCCGTGAGGACGAGCAGTACTTC. Its translation: CASSREDEQYF.